Reported below is one TCR beta chain. What it recognizes is unknown. Profiling of TCR beta VDJ combinations and CDR3 sequences used genomic DNA as template. TCRdb fed the reads into MiXCR, producing one record per CDR3 protein. The data contain 200,000 or so distinct CDR3 sequences, less than 65% of them singletons. These data are taken from a study of CD8+CD57+ T cells in acquired aplastic anemia. Across the whole study: When averaged, DNA from sorted CD4+ and CD8+ cells came to 3 to 3.5 ug. Study-level points and caveats: Patients and controls shared over 25 CD8+ CDR3 sequences, which appeared highly expressed in patients and within their immunodominant clones. In CD8+ cells, Simpson's diversity showed no significant difference between patients and controls.

V lost 7 bases to trimming and J lost 2 bases, with 9 bases between them. The CDR3 is 13 amino acids. Germline-derived CDR1 and CDR2 are SGHTA and FQGTGA. This receptor was obtained from a human donor with severe aplastic anemia or a healthy control (not recorded which). The chain links TRBV7-3 to TRBJ2-1; no clear D gene. Sequenced: sorted CD4+, CD8+, or CD8+CD57+ T cells (not recorded which) from PBMCs. This CDR3 reads CASTQYPYNEQFF. The CDR3 DNA sequence: TGTGCCAGCACCCAATATCCCTACAATGAGCAGTTCTTC.